What follows are 17 T cell receptor beta chains derived from one specimen sequenced in a study of identical twins. TCRdb re-called the 5' RACE reads with MiXCR, one entry per CDR3 protein. The sample has approximately 190,000 distinct CDR3 sequences, around 15% seen once; the top ten hold over 35%. A further study also used this sample, focusing on T cells expressing NK-cell markers.

Sequenced sample: CD8+ T cells sorted from blood. The receptors here all came from a woman aged 18-29 years in good health.

This sequence joins TRBV6-2 or TRBV6-3 and TRBJ2-4; tentatively, D is TRBD1 (5 bases). There are 15 residues in the CDR3. CDR1 is MNHEY, CDR2 SVGEGT, per germline. The V and J ends lost 5 bases and 5 bases respectively, with 16 bases between them. As DNA, the CDR3 is TGTGCCAGCAGTATCCGGTTCGTACAGGAAAACATTCAGTACTTC. Translating gives CASSIRFVQENIQYF.

In the case of this clonotype: Possible read error: a much larger clone is one base away. This chain connects TRBV12-3 or TRBV12-4 to TRBJ2-5, with D tentatively TRBD2 (6 bases). V lost 5 bases to trimming and J lost 3 bases, with 25 bases between them. This CDR3 is 18 amino acids long. The CDR3 sequence: CASSLTSSGWGGEETQYF. In DNA, the CDR3 is TGTGCCAGCAGTCTCACCTCTTCAGGGTGGGGAGGAGAAGAGACCCAGTACTTC.

This clonotype was detected a few times. The chain has TRBV28 and TRBJ2-7; 7 bases align to TRBD2. The CDR3 totals 12 residues. The V segment lost 9 bases and the J segment 6 bases; nucleotides outside the gene matches: 8. Germline CDR1 MDHEN, CDR2 SYDVKM. This chain's CDR3 is CARGGSLCEQYF. CDR3 bases: TGTGCCAGGGGGGGGTCCCTTTGCGAGCAGTACTTC.

V and J are TRBV7-2 and TRBJ2-7; no firm D call. The CDR3 is 14 residues long. Germline-derived CDR1 and CDR2 are SGHTA and FQGNSA. The V gene lost 2 bases and the J gene lost 3 bases, with 11 bases spanning the gap. The CDR3 is CASSLPGRFYEQYF. The CDR3 coding sequence is TGTGCCAGCAGCTTACCGGGCCGATTCTACGAGCAGTACTTC.

The chain carries TRBV5-6 and TRBJ2-5, with 12 bases lining up with TRBD2. The CDR3 totals 15 residues. Losses at the gene ends were 3 bases for V and 5 bases for J; bases not matched to a gene: 5. The germline CDR1 and CDR2 sequences are SGHDT and YYEEEE. CDR3 sequence reads: CASSWGLAGWETQYF. The CDR3 DNA is TGTGCCAGCAGCTGGGGACTAGCGGGCTGGGAGACCCAGTACTTC.

This clonotype was detected many times. The CDR3 is CAISDPATSYEQYF. DNA of the CDR3: TGTGCCATCAGTGACCCCGCAACGTCCTACGAGCAGTACTTC. This chain connects TRBV10-3 to TRBJ2-7; no reliable D call. V was clipped by 3 bases and J by 1 base, with 10 bases between them. This CDR3 is built from 14 residues. Looked up from germline, CDR1 is ENHRY and CDR2 is SYGVKD.

The chain links TRBV6-5 to TRBJ2-2; 8 bases are shared with TRBD1. After removal of 0 bases from V and 6 bases from J, the junction contained 9 bases not matched to a gene. The CDR3 loop spans 17 amino acids. Germline lookup yields CDR1 MNHEY and CDR2 SVGAGI. The chain's CDR3 is CASSYSVGRGLAGELFF. CDR3 coding DNA: TGTGCCAGCAGTTACTCGGTGGGCAGGGGGCTCGCCGGGGAGCTGTTTTTT.

The chain uses TRBV27 and TRBJ2-1, with unresolved D. CDR1 and CDR2 from the germline V gene are MNHEY and SMNVEV (reference sequence). V was clipped by 1 base and J by 0 bases, with 7 bases between them. CDR3 length equals 15 residues. Here the CDR3 reads CASSLYGVSYNEQFF. The DNA for the CDR3 is TGTGCCAGCAGTTTATATGGGGTCTCCTACAATGAGCAGTTCTTC.

This sequence joins TRBV6-2 or TRBV6-3 and TRBJ2-2, with 7 bases identical to TRBD2. V lost 9 bases and J lost 4; bases outside the gene matches: 5. The CDR3 is 13 residues long. Germline loops: CDR1 MNHEY, CDR2 SVGEGT. Here the CDR3 DNA reads TGTGCCAGTGGGCTAGCGGCCACCGGGGAGCTGTTTTTT. As protein: CASGLAATGELFF.

The rearrangement uses TRBV20-1 and TRBJ1-4, with TRBD1 matching over 8 bases. V shed 0 bases, J shed 7 bases, and the junction held 10 bases outside the gene matches. Germline CDR1 is DFQATT and CDR2 is SNEGSKA (reference sequence). The length of the CDR3 is 16 residues. The CDR3 loop is CSAREGTGWGGEKLFF. In nucleotides, the CDR3 is TGCAGTGCTAGAGAGGGGACAGGTTGGGGCGGTGAAAAACTGTTTTTT.

This clonotype was picked up a small number of times. The CDR3 coding sequence is TGCGCCAGCAATAGGAGGGGCACCGGGGAGCTGTTTTTT. Protein product: CASNRRGTGELFF. The genes are TRBV10-1 and TRBJ2-2, with D perhaps TRBD2 (6 bases). This CDR3 is built from 13 residues. Trimming pared 7 bases from V and 4 bases from J, leaving 10 bases between. CDR1 is WNHNN and CDR2 is SYGVQD in the germline V gene (reference sequence).

This clonotype was observed many times. A much larger clone differs from this one at a single base, so this may be a read error. The V and J genes are TRBV9 and TRBJ2-7; D not certain. The CDR3 is 11 amino acids. V dropped 0 bases and J dropped 3 bases, with 1 base sitting between them. Germline CDR1 reads SGDLS; CDR2 reads YYNGEE. The DNA for the CDR3 is TGTGCCAGCAGCGTAGGCTACGAGCAGTACTTC. Translating gives CASSVGYEQYF. Based on the CDR3 plus reference TRBV9 and TRBJ2-7, the full variable domain is DSGVTQTPKHLITATGQRVTLRCSPRSGDLSVYWYQQSLDQGLQFLIQYYNGEERAKGNILERFSAQQFPDLHSELNLSSLELGDSALYFCASSVGYEQYFGPGTRLTVT.

CDR3 nucleotides: TGCAGCGCCGTACGGACAGGCTTCCGTGAAGCTTTCTTT. Translation gives CSAVRTGFREAFF. The chain couples TRBV29-1 to TRBJ1-1, with 7 bases identical to TRBD1. V was clipped by 7 bases and J by 7 bases; unmatched bases: 12. Germline V gene sequence: CDR1 SQVTM, CDR2 ANQGSEA. The CDR3 covers 13 residues.

The chain links TRBV19 to TRBJ2-1; TRBD2 aligns across 10 bases. V dropped 4 bases and J dropped 0; count of bases not matched to a gene: 6. The CDR3 length is 17 residues. Germline CDR1 LNHDA, CDR2 SQIVND (reference sequence). This CDR3 is CASSTPLAGVSYNEQFF. The CDR3 DNA reads as TGTGCCAGTAGTACCCCCCTAGCGGGGGTCTCCTACAATGAGCAGTTCTTC.

V gene TRBV12-3 or TRBV12-4 combines with J gene TRBJ2-2; 7 bases match TRBD2. The CDR3 totals 15 residues. Trimming removed 6 bases from V and 6 bases from J; junction bases left unmatched: 10. The chain's CDR3 is CASSSGTTASGELFF. The CDR3 DNA sequence: TGTGCCAGCAGCTCCGGGACTACCGCATCCGGGGAGCTGTTTTTT.

This clonotype was seen a handful of times. The chain combines TRBV28 with TRBJ1-5; D is unclear. Germline V gene sequence: CDR1 MDHEN, CDR2 SYDVKM. V lost 2 bases and J 5 bases, leaving 10 bases between the germline ends. The CDR3 totals 14 residues. In DNA, the CDR3 is TGTGCCAGCAGTTTAGCGCGCAGTTATCAGCCCCAGCATTTT. Its translation: CASSLARSYQPQHF.

The V and J genes are TRBV20-1 and TRBJ2-7; D gene uncertain. Germline CDR1 and CDR2: DFQATT and SNEGSKA (reference sequence). The V gene lost 1 base and the J gene lost 3 bases, with 10 bases spanning the gap. The CDR3 spans 13 residues. CDR3 residues: CSARGQLGYEQYF. The CDR3 DNA follows: TGCAGTGCTAGAGGACAACTTGGCTACGAGCAGTACTTC.